The clone carrying this T cell receptor beta chain was seen at least ten times. Antigen unknown. The ends were cut back, 5 bases at V and 11 bases at J, with 17 bases in the middle. Germline V gene data show CDR1 as MDHEN and CDR2 as SYDVKM. This CDR3 contains 13 residues. The source of the sample is a study of T cells in Graves' hyperthyroidism and ophthalmopathy. The study's findings and limits: In the analysis, a 13 V-J model separated ophthalmopathy from stable hyperthyroidism. The model forecast ophthalmopathy, anticipating it by a median approximately 7 months before onset.

Uncontrolled infection, other autoimmune disease, pregnancy or lactation led to exclusion. The CDR3 regions of TCR beta were amplified from RNA transcripts. When the TCR CDR3 underwent first-round RT-PCR, the HTBI primer set was used. TCRdb re-analysed the multiplex PCR reads in MiXCR, keeping a single row per CDR3 protein. The sample records more than 500,000 distinct CDR3 sequences, about 16% being singletons. The receptor was derived from a woman in her twenties or thirties with Graves' ophthalmopathy. The sequenced sample was blood. This rearrangement joins TRBV28 to TRBJ2-3, with D uncertain. CDR3 sequence: CASSNPVAAEQYF. CDR3 DNA sequence: TGTGCCAGCAGTAACCCTGTGGCAGCCGAGCAGTATTTT.